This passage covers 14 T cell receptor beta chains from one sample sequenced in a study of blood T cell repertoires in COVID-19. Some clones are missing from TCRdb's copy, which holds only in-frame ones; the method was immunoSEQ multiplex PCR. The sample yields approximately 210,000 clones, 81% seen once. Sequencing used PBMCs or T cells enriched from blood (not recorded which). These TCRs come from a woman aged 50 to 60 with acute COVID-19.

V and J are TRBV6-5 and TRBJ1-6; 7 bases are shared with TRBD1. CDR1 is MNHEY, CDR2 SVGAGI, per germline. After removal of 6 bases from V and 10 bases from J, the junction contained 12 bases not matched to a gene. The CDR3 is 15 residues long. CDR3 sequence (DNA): TGTGCCAGCAGGCAACAGGGGCTGACGGGGTCACCCCTCCACTTT. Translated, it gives CASRQQGLTGSPLHF.

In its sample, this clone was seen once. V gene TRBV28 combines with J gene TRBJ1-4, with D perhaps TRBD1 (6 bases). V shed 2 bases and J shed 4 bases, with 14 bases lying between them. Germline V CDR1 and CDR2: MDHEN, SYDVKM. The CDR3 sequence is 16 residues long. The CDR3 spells CASSLTLRQDNEKLFF. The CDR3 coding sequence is TGTGCCAGCAGTTTAACTTTACGACAGGATAATGAAAAACTGTTTTTT. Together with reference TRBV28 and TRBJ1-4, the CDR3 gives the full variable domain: DVKVTQSSRYLVKRTGEKVFLECVQDMDHENMFWYRQDPGLGLRLIYFSYDVKMKEKGDIPEGYSVSREKKERFSLILESASTNQTSMYLCASSLTLRQDNEKLFFGSGTQLSVL.

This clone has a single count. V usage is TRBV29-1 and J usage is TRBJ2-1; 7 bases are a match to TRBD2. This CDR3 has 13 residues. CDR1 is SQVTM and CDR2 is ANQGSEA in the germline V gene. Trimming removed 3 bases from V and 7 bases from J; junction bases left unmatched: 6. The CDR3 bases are TGCAGCGTTGAGAGGACTAGTAGAAATGAGCAGTTCTTC. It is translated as CSVERTSRNEQFF.

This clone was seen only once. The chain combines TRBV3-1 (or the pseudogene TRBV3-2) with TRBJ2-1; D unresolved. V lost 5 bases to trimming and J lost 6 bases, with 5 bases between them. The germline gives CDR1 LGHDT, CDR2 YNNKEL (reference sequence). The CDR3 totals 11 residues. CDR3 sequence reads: CASSATNEQFF. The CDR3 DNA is TGTGCCAGCAGCGCTACCAATGAGCAGTTCTTC.

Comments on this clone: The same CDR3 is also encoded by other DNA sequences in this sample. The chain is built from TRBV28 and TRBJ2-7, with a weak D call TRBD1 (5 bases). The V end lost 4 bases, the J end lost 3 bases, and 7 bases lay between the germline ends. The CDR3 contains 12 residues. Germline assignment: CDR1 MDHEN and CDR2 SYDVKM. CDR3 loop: CASSSTGYEQYF. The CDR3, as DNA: TGTGCCAGCAGTTCTACAGGCTACGAGCAGTACTTC.

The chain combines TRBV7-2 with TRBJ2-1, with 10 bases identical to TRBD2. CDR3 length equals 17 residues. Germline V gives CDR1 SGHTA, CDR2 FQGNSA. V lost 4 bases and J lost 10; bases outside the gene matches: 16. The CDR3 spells CASSSYPGTSASIEQFF. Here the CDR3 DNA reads TGTGCCAGCAGCTCCTACCCCGGGACTAGCGCGTCAATCGAGCAGTTCTTC.

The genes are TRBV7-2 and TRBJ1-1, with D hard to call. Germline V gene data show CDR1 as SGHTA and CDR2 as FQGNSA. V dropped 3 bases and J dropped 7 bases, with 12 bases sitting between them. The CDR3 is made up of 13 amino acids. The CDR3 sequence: CASSLYTEGEAFF. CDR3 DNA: TGTGCCAGCAGCTTGTATACAGAGGGTGAAGCTTTCTTT. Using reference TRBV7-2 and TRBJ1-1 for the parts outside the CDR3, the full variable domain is GAGVSQSPSNKVTEKGKDVELRCDPISGHTALYWYRQSLGQGLEFLIYFQGNSAPDKSGLPSDRFSAERTGGSVSTLTIQRTQQEDSAVYLCASSLYTEGEAFFGQGTRLTVV.

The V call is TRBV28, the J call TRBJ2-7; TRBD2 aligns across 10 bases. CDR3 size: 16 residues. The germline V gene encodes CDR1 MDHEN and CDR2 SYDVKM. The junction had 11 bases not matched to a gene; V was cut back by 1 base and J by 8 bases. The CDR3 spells CASSLFSGSGGNKQYF. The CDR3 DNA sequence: TGTGCCAGCAGTTTATTTTCGGGTAGCGGGGGGAATAAGCAGTACTTC.

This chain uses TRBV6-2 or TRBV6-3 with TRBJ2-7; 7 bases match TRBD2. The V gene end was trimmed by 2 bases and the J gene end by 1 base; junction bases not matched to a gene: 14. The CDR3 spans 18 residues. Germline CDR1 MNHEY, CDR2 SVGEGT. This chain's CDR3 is CASSYTLLLAVMSYEQYF. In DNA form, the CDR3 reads TGTGCCAGCAGTTACACCCTCCTTCTAGCGGTGATGTCCTACGAGCAGTACTTC.

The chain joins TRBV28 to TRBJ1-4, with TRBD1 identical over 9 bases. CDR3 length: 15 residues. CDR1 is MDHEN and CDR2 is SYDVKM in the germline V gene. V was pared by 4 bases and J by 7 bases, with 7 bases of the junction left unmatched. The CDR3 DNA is TGTGCCAGCAGTTCGACCGGGACAGGGTCTGAAAAACTGTTTTTT. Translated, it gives CASSSTGTGSEKLFF. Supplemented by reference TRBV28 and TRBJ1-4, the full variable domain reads DVKVTQSSRYLVKRTGEKVFLECVQDMDHENMFWYRQDPGLGLRLIYFSYDVKMKEKGDIPEGYSVSREKKERFSLILESASTNQTSMYLCASSSTGTGSEKLFFGSGTQLSVL.

The CDR3 sequence is CASWTAGSPLHF. For the CDR3, the DNA is TGTGCCAGTTGGACTGCCGGTTCACCCCTCCACTTT. This chain links TRBV19 with TRBJ1-6; D gene uncertain. The ends were cut back, 8 bases at V and 9 bases at J, with 11 bases in the middle. CDR1 and CDR2 from the germline V gene are LNHDA and SQIVND (reference sequence). The CDR3 covers 12 residues. Complete variable domain (other parts from reference TRBV19 and TRBJ1-6): DGGITQSPKYLFRKEGQNVTLSCEQNLNHDAMYWYRQDPGQGLRLIYYSQIVNDFQKGDIAEGYSVSREKKESFPLTVTSAQKNPTAFYLCASWTAGSPLHFGNGTRLTVT.

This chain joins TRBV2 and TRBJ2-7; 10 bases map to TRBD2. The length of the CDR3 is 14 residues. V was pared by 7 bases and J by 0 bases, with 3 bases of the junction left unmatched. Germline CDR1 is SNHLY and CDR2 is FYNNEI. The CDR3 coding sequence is TGTGCCAGCATGGGACTAGCGACCTCCTACGAGCAGTACTTC. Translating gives CASMGLATSYEQYF.

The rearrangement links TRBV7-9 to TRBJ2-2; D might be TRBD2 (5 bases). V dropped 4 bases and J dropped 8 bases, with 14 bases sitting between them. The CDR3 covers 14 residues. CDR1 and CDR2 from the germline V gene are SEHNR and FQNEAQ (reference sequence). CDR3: CASSSTRRLGELFF. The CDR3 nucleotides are TGTGCCAGCAGCTCCACTAGGAGGTTAGGGGAGCTGTTTTTT.

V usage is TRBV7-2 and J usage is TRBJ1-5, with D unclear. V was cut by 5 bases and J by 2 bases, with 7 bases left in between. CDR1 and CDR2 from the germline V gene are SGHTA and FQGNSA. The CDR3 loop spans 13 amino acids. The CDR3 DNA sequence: TGTGCCAGCAGCGGAGATGGCAATCAGCCCCAGCATTTT. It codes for CASSGDGNQPQHF.